The 27 T cell receptor beta chains in this list originate from one sample, sequenced in a study of blood T cell repertoires in COVID-19. Only in-frame clones appear in the TCRdb table, and some are missing; sequencing was by immunoSEQ multiplex PCR. Of 200,000 to 250,000 clones listed, under 90% are singletons. Sequencing used peripheral blood. Receptors originate from a woman aged 55-69 years who had recovered from COVID-19.

V gene TRBV18 combines with J gene TRBJ1-2, with 7 nucleotides matching TRBD1. The CDR3 sequence is 15 residues long. The V segment lost 0 bases and the J segment 2 bases; nucleotides outside the gene matches: 3. The germline gives CDR1 KGHSH, CDR2 LQKENI. DNA for the CDR3: TGTGCCAGCTCACCACCGGGACAGCAAAACTATGGCTACACCTTC. Residues: CASSPPGQQNYGYTF.

The chain joins TRBV9 to TRBJ2-7; TRBD1 aligns across 7 bases. The trim removed 4 bases at V and 7 bases at J, leaving 11 bases unmatched. Germline V lookup: CDR1 SGDLS, CDR2 YYNGEE. The CDR3 totals 14 residues. CDR3 DNA sequence: TGTGCCAGCAGCCCATTAGGGGGCAGTGGGGAGCAGTACTTC. Its translation is CASSPLGGSGEQYF.

Here the CDR3 DNA reads TGTGCCAGCAGTGCCCCTGCAGGGGACCGCTACGAGCAGTACTTC. Translation: CASSAPAGDRYEQYF. The V gene is TRBV2, the J gene TRBJ2-7, with a tentative D call TRBD1 (6 bases). The CDR3 covers 15 residues. Trimming removed 4 bases from V and 3 bases from J, with 16 bases in between. Germline CDR1 reads SNHLY; CDR2 reads FYNNEI.

The V gene is TRBV5-6, the J gene TRBJ2-1, with 12 bases aligning to TRBD2. CDR1 SGHDT and CDR2 YYEEEE come from the germline V gene. Trimming took 2 bases from V and 7 from J; bases not matched to a gene: 4. There are 15 residues in the CDR3. In DNA form, the CDR3 reads TGTGCCAGCAGCTTCCTAGCGGGGGGGCGGAATGAGCAGTTCTTC. This encodes CASSFLAGGRNEQFF. The full variable domain, rest sourced from reference TRBV5-6 and TRBJ2-1, is DAGVTQSPTHLIKTRGQQVTLRCSPKSGHDTVSWYQQALGQGPQFIFQYYEEEERQRGNFPDRFSGHQFPNYSSELNVNALLLGDSALYLCASSFLAGGRNEQFFGPGTRLTVL.

The CDR3 region is CSVEHGDKGGTIYF. The CDR3 nucleotides read TGCAGCGTCGAGCATGGGGACAAAGGGGGCACCATATATTTT. The chain has TRBV29-1 and TRBJ1-3; D might be TRBD1 (6 bases). Between the trimmed V and J ends, which lost 6 bases and 9 bases, there was a span of 21 bases. The CDR3 totals 14 residues. Germline CDR1 SQVTM, CDR2 ANQGSEA.

The J gene is TRBJ1-3, the V gene TRBV6-5, with D maybe TRBD1 (5 bases). CDR3 length: 14 amino acids. Trimming cost V 0 bases and J 6 bases, with 9 bases left between them. Looked up from germline, CDR1 is MNHEY and CDR2 is SVGAGI. The CDR3 here is CASSYSAGINTIYF. CDR3 nucleotide sequence: TGTGCCAGCAGTTACTCGGCAGGGATAAACACCATATATTTT.

The chain uses TRBV7-8 and TRBJ2-2, with D perhaps matching TRBD1 (5 bases). Germline V gene sequence: CDR1 SGHVS, CDR2 FQNEAQ. The CDR3 length is 16 residues. V lost 3 bases and J lost 0, with 11 bases in between. CDR3 coding DNA: TGTGCCAGCAGCTTTTACGAAGGGGCGAACACCGGGGAGCTGTTTTTT. It encodes CASSFYEGANTGELFF. Full variable domain (remainder filled in from reference TRBV7-8 and TRBJ2-2): GAGVSQSPRYKVAKRGQDVALRCDPISGHVSLFWYQQALGQGPEFLTYFQNEAQLDKSGLPSDRFFAERPEGSVSTLKIQRTQQEDSAVYLCASSFYEGANTGELFFGEGSRLTVL.

The chain is built from TRBV7-8 and TRBJ1-2, with a possible D match to TRBD1 (6 bases). The CDR3 is 13 residues long. Between the trimmed V and J ends, which lost 2 bases and 5 bases, there was a span of 9 bases. Germline V lookup: CDR1 SGHVS, CDR2 FQNEAQ. The CDR3 spells CASSLRQDYGYTF. DNA of the CDR3: TGTGCCAGCAGCTTAAGACAGGATTATGGCTACACCTTC.

The V call is TRBV7-9, the J call TRBJ2-3, with 13 bases that match TRBD2. This CDR3 spans 14 amino acids. CDR1 is SEHNR, CDR2 FQNEAQ, per germline (reference sequence). V dropped 1 base and J dropped 8; count of bases not matched to a gene: 0. The CDR3 DNA sequence: TGTGCCAGCAGCTTAGGGACTAGCGGGGGTACGCAGTATTTT. It encodes CASSLGTSGGTQYF.

In this sample, this clone turned up a few times. V and J are TRBV12-3 or TRBV12-4 and TRBJ2-7; the D is unclear. The CDR3 length is 13 residues. The V end was cut by 6 bases, the J end by 8 bases, with 17 bases between. The CDR3 nucleotides are TGTGCCAGCAGCATGGTAGACATTGAAAAGCAGTACTTC. This gives the protein CASSMVDIEKQYF.

The sample holds a few counts of this clone. Written as DNA, the CDR3 is TGCGCCAGCCAGGGGTTGAGGGTGGCCGGGGAGCTGTTTTTT. Protein product: CASQGLRVAGELFF. This rearrangement joins TRBV10-2 to TRBJ2-2; possibly TRBD1 for D (6 bases). The CDR3 has 14 amino acids. Germline V CDR1 and CDR2: WSHSY, SAAADI. Trimming left V 8 bases short and J 6 bases short, with 16 bases between.

The chain is built from TRBV9 and TRBJ1-4; D not certain. This CDR3 region has 14 residues. Trimming shortened V by 0 bases and J by 10 bases, and 13 bases separated the two germline ends. Germline V CDR1 and CDR2: SGDLS, YYNGEE. CDR3 protein: CASSVEVSGGKLFF. The CDR3 DNA follows: TGTGCCAGCAGCGTAGAGGTGTCGGGAGGAAAACTGTTTTTT.

The chain has TRBV15 and TRBJ1-5; no clear D. The germline gives CDR1 LNHNV, CDR2 YYDKDF (reference sequence). CDR3 size: 15 residues. Trimming pared 0 bases from V and 3 bases from J, leaving 9 bases between. CDR3 in amino acids: CATSRDPRVNQPQHF. CDR3 DNA sequence: TGTGCCACCAGCAGAGATCCGAGGGTCAATCAGCCCCAGCATTTT.

V is TRBV5-1 and J is TRBJ1-5; 7 bases fit TRBD1. Germline V gene sequence: CDR1 SGHRS, CDR2 YFSETQ. V shed 0 bases, J shed 6 bases, and the junction held 3 bases outside the gene matches. The CDR3 runs to 14 residues. The CDR3: CASSLGQGVQPQHF. The CDR3 DNA is TGCGCCAGCAGCTTGGGACAGGGAGTTCAGCCCCAGCATTTT. Filled out from reference TRBV5-1 and TRBJ1-5, the complete variable domain reads KAGVTQTPRYLIKTRGQQVTLSCSPISGHRSVSWYQQTPGQGLQFLFEYFSETQRNKGNFPGRFSGRQFSNSRSEMNVSTLELGDSALYLCASSLGQGVQPQHFGDGTRLSIL.

The chain carries TRBV5-5 and TRBJ2-5, with TRBD2 identical over 7 bases. The CDR3 spans 14 residues. Germline V lookup: CDR1 SGHKS, CDR2 YYEKEE (reference sequence). The ends lost 2 bases at V and 2 bases at J; junction bases unmatched: 3. The CDR3 region has the DNA TGTGCCAGCAGCTTCAGCGGGACGCAAGAGACCCAGTACTTC. Translation gives CASSFSGTQETQYF.

The chain joins TRBV4-1 to TRBJ2-7; 8 bases align to TRBD1. The germline CDR1 and CDR2 sequences are MGHRA and YSYEKL. The V segment lost 0 bases and the J segment 6 bases; nucleotides outside the gene matches: 16. This CDR3 comprises 18 residues. The CDR3 region has the DNA TGCGCCAGCAGCCAAGAGGATCCTCTGGCAGGGGGCTTGCGCGAGCAGTACTTC. This sequence encodes CASSQEDPLAGGLREQYF.

The chain combines TRBV5-1 with TRBJ2-7; the match to TRBD1 covers 8 bases. There are 14 residues in the CDR3. V shed 2 bases and J 6 bases; nucleotides not matched to a gene: 7. Germline loops: CDR1 SGHRS, CDR2 YFSETQ. CDR3 sequence (DNA): TGCGCCAGCAGCTTCGCAGGGGGCGATACCGAGCAGTACTTC. Translated, it gives CASSFAGGDTEQYF.

The CDR3 protein is CASVKRPGNEKLFF. The DNA of the CDR3 is TGTGCCAGCGTTAAACGGCCGGGTAATGAAAAACTGTTTTTT. This chain connects TRBV2 to TRBJ1-4; no firm D call. With 8 bases removed from V and 4 bases from J, the gap between germline ends came to 14 bases. The germline CDR1 and CDR2 sequences are SNHLY and FYNNEI. The CDR3 loop spans 14 amino acids.

The V gene is TRBV14, the J gene TRBJ1-1; D unresolved. Germline-derived CDR1 and CDR2 are SGHDN and FVKESK. This CDR3 is 15 amino acids long. Trimming pared 4 bases from V and 2 bases from J, leaving 14 bases between. In DNA, the CDR3 is TGTGCCAGCAGCCCCCTAAACAGATTCAACACTGAAGCTTTCTTT. It encodes CASSPLNRFNTEAFF.

The chain is built from TRBV9 and TRBJ2-7; maybe TRBD2 (5 bases). The CDR3 length is 15 residues. V was cut by 4 bases and J by 0 bases, with 14 bases left in between. Germline assignment: CDR1 SGDLS and CDR2 YYNGEE. The CDR3 DNA follows: TGTGCCAGCAGCCCATCGACGGGAAGCTCCTACGAGCAGTACTTC. Amino acids: CASSPSTGSSYEQYF. The full variable domain, rest sourced from reference TRBV9 and TRBJ2-7, is DSGVTQTPKHLITATGQRVTLRCSPRSGDLSVYWYQQSLDQGLQFLIQYYNGEERAKGNILERFSAQQFPDLHSELNLSSLELGDSALYFCASSPSTGSSYEQYFGPGTRLTVT.

The rearrangement links TRBV4-3 to TRBJ2-1, with TRBD2 matching 10 bases. Germline V gene data show CDR1 as LGHNA and CDR2 as YSLEER. The CDR3 has 17 amino acids. J lost 5 bases, V lost 3 bases, and 10 bases had no gene match. CDR3 nucleotide sequence: TGCGCCAGCAGCCAGGGAAGCGGGGGGGCTTGGGACAATGAGCAGTTCTTC. This translates into CASSQGSGGAWDNEQFF.

The sample holds one count of this clone. J is TRBJ2-7 and V is TRBV25-1, with 11 nucleotides matching TRBD2. After removal of 4 bases from V and 6 bases from J, the junction contained 8 bases not matched to a gene. The CDR3 loop spans 15 amino acids. CDR1 and CDR2 from the germline V gene are MGHDK and SYGVNS. CDR3 coding DNA: TGTGCCAGCAGTGGTCCGGGACTAGCGGCTCTCGAGCAGTACTTC. It translates to CASSGPGLAALEQYF.

This clone was observed a few times. This chain joins TRBV5-5 and TRBJ1-3; D call uncertain. Per germline, CDR1 SGHKS and CDR2 YYEKEE (reference sequence). This CDR3 has 14 amino acids. V lost 6 bases to trimming and J lost 3 bases, with 13 bases between them. CDR3 residues: CASISYGGGNTIYF. CDR3 DNA sequence: TGTGCCAGCATCTCATATGGCGGTGGAAACACCATATATTTT.

The DNA of the CDR3 is TGTGCCAGCGGGAGGGATCAGCCCCAGCATTTT. Encoded protein: CASGRDQPQHF. The V gene is TRBV25-1, the J gene TRBJ1-5, with D unclear. Trimming removed 8 bases at V and 5 bases at J, with 7 bases between. The CDR3 contains 11 residues. Germline CDR1 reads MGHDK; CDR2 reads SYGVNS.

With respect to this clone: One end of the junction varies from germline; a read error may be responsible. The rearrangement joins TRBV7-7 to TRBJ2-3; TRBD2 agrees at 9 bases. CDR1 is SSHAT, CDR2 FNYEAQ, per germline (reference sequence). The CDR3 sequence is 15 residues long. The CDR3 DNA reads as TGTGCTAGCAGCTTAGGCGGGGGGGCCGTGGATACGCAGTATTTT. Translation gives CASSLGGGAVDTQYF.

The chain uses TRBV5-1 and TRBJ1-1, with unresolved D. The CDR3 covers 13 residues. V lost 0 bases and J lost 1, with 4 bases in between. Germline CDR1 SGHRS, CDR2 YFSETQ. The CDR3 DNA is TGCGCCAGCAGCTTGGGAGAGAACACTGAAGCTTTCTTT. Translated: CASSLGENTEAFF. Variable domain in full (rest from reference TRBV5-1 and TRBJ1-1): KAGVTQTPRYLIKTRGQQVTLSCSPISGHRSVSWYQQTPGQGLQFLFEYFSETQRNKGNFPGRFSGRQFSNSRSEMNVSTLELGDSALYLCASSLGENTEAFFGQGTRLTVV.

This chain joins TRBV11-3 and TRBJ2-1, with 9 nucleotides matching TRBD2. Germline CDR1 and CDR2: SGHNT and YENEEA. The ends lost 5 bases at V and 7 bases at J; junction bases unmatched: 6. This CDR3 is 14 amino acids long. CDR3 DNA sequence: TGTGCCAGCAGCCAAGCGGGGGGTACGAATGAGCAGTTCTTC. Protein: CASSQAGGTNEQFF.